Sequencing of this T cell receptor beta chain was carried out in a study of shared clonotypes between healthy human individuals. The germline V gene encodes CDR1 WNHNN and CDR2 SYGVQD (reference sequence). V shed 3 bases and J shed 4 bases, with 12 bases lying between them. The CDR3 consists of 14 residues. This clone was counted once. The repertoire was sequenced with immunoSEQ multiplex PCR; TCRdb's copy has only in-frame clones and lacks some. The sample lists 2 million to 3 million clones, more than 85% occurring once. Input material: naive CD4+ T cells from PBMCs. Noted subset: CD45RA+ positively selected. The source is a man aged 18 to 30 in good health. Some clones in this sample may be carry-over from other donors' samples. This chain links TRBV10-1 with TRBJ1-2, with unresolved D. The CDR3 loop reads CASSDRLEGYGYTF. The CDR3 coding sequence is TGCGCCAGCAGTGACCGATTAGAGGGCTATGGCTACACCTTC.